Below, one TCR beta chain is given with its context. J gave up 0 bases and V 3 bases, and 11 bases lay outside the gene matches. Germline V gene lookup returns CDR1 KGHSH and CDR2 LQKENI. CDR3 length: 18 amino acids. Documented time point: 2014-2015 season, pre-vaccination. Excluded were substance abuse, HIV/AIDS, active cancer, immunomodulatory drugs and active illness. These data are taken from a study of follicular helper T cells after annual influenza vaccination. Survey level resolution was used for TCRB sequencing. This table comes from immunoSEQ multiplex PCR, and its TCRdb copy is limited to in-frame clones, with some not included. The profile shows fewer than 9,500 clones, roughly four fifths of them singletons.

This rearrangement joins TRBV18 to TRBJ1-3, with 7 bases that match TRBD1. The material sequenced was CXCR5+ CD38- circulating T follicular helper cells from blood, taken on the day of influenza vaccination. Described subset: circulating Tfh, non-naive CD4+CXCR5+PD-1+ (ICOS+CD38+ or ICOS-CD38-). This clonotype originated in an adult who received the influenza vaccine. The CDR3 DNA is TGTGCCAGCTCACCGTACGACAGGGAAGGGACCTCTGGAAACACCATATATTTT. Translation: CASSPYDREGTSGNTIYF. Complete variable domain (other parts from reference TRBV18 and TRBJ1-3): NAGVMQNPRHLVRRRGQEARLRCSPMKGHSHVYWYRQLPEEGLKFMVYLQKENIIDESGMPKERFSAEFPKEGPSILRIQQVVRGDSAAYFCASSPYDREGTSGNTIYFGEGSWLTVV.